This TCR beta chain was obtained from a study of T cell changes during pregnancy in multiple sclerosis. Data came from immunoSEQ multiplex PCR; TCRdb stores just in-frame clones and leaves some out. Here the sample spans 84,000 or so clones, 94% being singletons. CDR3 length equals 14 residues. Germline values: CDR1 SNHLY, CDR2 FYNNEI. V shed 6 bases and J shed 14 bases, with 20 bases lying between them. This sequence was found in a female donor with multiple sclerosis, enrolled in a pregnancy study. The chain uses TRBV2 and TRBJ1-6; no clear D. Source: peripheral blood, taken in the third trimester of pregnancy. CDR3 in DNA: TGTGCCAGCAGAGACCGGGCCCCGACTATGGCCCTCCACTTT. Translating it yields CASRDRAPTMALHF.